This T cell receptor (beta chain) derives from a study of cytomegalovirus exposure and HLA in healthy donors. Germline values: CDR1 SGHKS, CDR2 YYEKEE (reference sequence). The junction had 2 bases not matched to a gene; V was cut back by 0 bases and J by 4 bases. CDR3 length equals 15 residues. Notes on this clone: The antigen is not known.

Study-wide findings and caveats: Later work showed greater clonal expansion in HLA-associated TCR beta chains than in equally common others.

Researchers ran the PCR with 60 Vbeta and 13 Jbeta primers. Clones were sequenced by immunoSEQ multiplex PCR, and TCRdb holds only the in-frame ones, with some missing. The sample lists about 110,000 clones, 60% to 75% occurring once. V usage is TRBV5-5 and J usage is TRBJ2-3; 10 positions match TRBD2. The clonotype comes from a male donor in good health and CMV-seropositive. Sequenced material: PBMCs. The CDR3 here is CASSLEAGGPDTQYF. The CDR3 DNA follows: TGTGCCAGCAGCTTGGAAGCGGGAGGGCCAGATACGCAGTATTTT. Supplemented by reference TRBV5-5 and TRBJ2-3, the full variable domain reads DAGVTQSPTHLIKTRGQQVTLRCSPISGHKSVSWYQQVLGQGPQFIFQYYEKEERGRGNFPDRFSARQFPNYSSELNVNALLLGDSALYLCASSLEAGGPDTQYFGPGTRLTVL.